The sequence of this TCR beta chain was determined in a study of beta chain features in type 1 diabetes. As for the study in general: All samples yielded roughly 110 million examined sorted cells.

Concerning this clone: The target antigen is unknown.

Findings and limits, study-wide: Shortening that was moderate but significant affected the TCRB CDR3s of Type 1 diabetes patients in all four CD4+ subsets. TCRB repertoires of naive, central memory and Treg cells appeared more similar among patients than among healthy donors.

Since all of the isolated RNA was reverse transcribed, expressed TCRB transcripts were what got sequenced. Sequenced by immunoSEQ multiplex PCR; TCRdb stores in-frame clones only, minus some. The sample carries 220,000 or so clones, 68% recorded once. The germline gives CDR1 SGHTA, CDR2 FQGNSA. V shed 4 bases and J shed 1 base, with 8 bases lying between them. CDR3 length: 13 amino acids. V and J are TRBV7-2 and TRBJ2-7; TRBD1 might be the D (5 bases). The receptor comes from a man aged 25 to 45 in good health. Sample: naive CD4+ T cells from blood. CDR3: CASSYRISYEQYF. Written as DNA, the CDR3 is TGTGCCAGCAGCTACAGGATTTCCTACGAGCAGTACTTC.